The clone carrying this TCR beta chain was recorded at least ten times. Amplification targeted TCR beta CDR3 regions from RNA transcripts. Initially, a first-round RT-PCR of the TCR CDR3 employed the HTBI primer set. TCRdb recomputed calls from the multiplex PCR reads with MiXCR, one row per CDR3 protein. The sample shows a few hundred thousand distinct CDR3 sequences, 15% to 20% of them seen only once. This sample is part of a study of T cells in Graves' hyperthyroidism and ophthalmopathy. Looked up from germline, CDR1 is SGHAT and CDR2 is FQNNGV. This CDR3 region has 17 residues. After removal of 1 base from V and 0 bases from J, the junction contained 1 base not matched to a gene.

The chain uses TRBV11-2 and TRBJ2-5; 14 bases agree with TRBD2. Sequencing used blood. The TCR originated in a middle-aged woman with Graves' ophthalmopathy. Here the CDR3 reads CASSLGLAGGYQETQYF. The CDR3 nucleotides are TGTGCCAGCAGCTTAGGACTAGCGGGAGGGTACCAAGAGACCCAGTACTTC. The whole variable domain, remainder taken from reference TRBV11-2 and TRBJ2-5, is EAGVAQSPRYKIIEKRQSVAFWCNPISGHATLYWYQQILGQGPKLLIQFQNNGVVDDSQLPKDRFSAERLKGVDSTLKIQPAKLEDSAVYLCASSLGLAGGYQETQYFGPGTRLLVL.